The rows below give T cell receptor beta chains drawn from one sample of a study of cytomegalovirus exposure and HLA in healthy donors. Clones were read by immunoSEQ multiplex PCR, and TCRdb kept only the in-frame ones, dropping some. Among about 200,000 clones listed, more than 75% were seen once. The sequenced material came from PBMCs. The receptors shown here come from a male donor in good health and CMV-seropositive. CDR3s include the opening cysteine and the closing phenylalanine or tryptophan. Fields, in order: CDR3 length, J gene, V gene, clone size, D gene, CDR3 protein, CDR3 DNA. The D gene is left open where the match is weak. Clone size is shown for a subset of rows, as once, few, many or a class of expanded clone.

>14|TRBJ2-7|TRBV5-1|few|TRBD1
CASSSPGQGYEQYF
TGCGCCAGCAGCTCTCCGGGACAGGGCTACGAGCAGTACTTC
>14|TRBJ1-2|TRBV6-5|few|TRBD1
CASREPGQSYGYTF
TGTGCCAGCAGGGAACCGGGACAGTCCTATGGCTACACCTTC
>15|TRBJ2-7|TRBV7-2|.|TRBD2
CASSLAHLAGGEQYF
TGTGCCAGCAGCTTAGCGCACCTAGCGGGAGGCGAGCAGTACTTC
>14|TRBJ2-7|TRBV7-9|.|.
CASSLVLRGAEQYF
TGTGCCAGCAGCTTAGTCCTTCGGGGGGCCGAGCAGTACTTC
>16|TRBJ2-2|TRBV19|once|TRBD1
CASTNDRGRITGELFF
TGTGCCAGTACCAACGACAGGGGGCGTATCACCGGGGAGCTGTTTTTT
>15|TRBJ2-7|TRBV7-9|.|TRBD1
CSSSPTQTGVDEQYF
TGTTCCAGCAGCCCCACACAGACAGGGGTGGACGAGCAGTACTTC
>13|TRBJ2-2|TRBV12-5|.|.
CASGLVQAGELFF
TGTGCTAGTGGTTTGGTACAGGCCGGGGAGCTGTTTTTT
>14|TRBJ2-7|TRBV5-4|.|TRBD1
CASSPGTGDYEQYF
TGTGCCAGCAGCCCGGGGACAGGGGACTACGAGCAGTACTTC
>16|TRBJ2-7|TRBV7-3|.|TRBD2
CASSLTSGAPTYEQYF
TGTGCCAGCAGCTTAACTAGCGGGGCGCCAACCTACGAGCAGTACTTC
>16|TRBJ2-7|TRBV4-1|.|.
CASSQESVGLIYEQYF
TGCGCCAGCAGCCAAGAATCCGTGGGGCTGATATACGAGCAGTACTTC
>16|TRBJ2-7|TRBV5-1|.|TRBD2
CASSFIRTSGKDEQYF
TGCGCCAGCAGCTTTATAAGGACTAGCGGGAAGGACGAGCAGTACTTC
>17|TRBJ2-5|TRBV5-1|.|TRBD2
CASSLGLAGKTQETQYF
TGCGCCAGCAGCTTGGGACTAGCGGGGAAAACTCAAGAGACCCAGTACTTC
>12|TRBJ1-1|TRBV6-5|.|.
CASSYGQAEAFF
TGTGCCAGCAGTTACGGGCAGGCTGAAGCTTTCTTT
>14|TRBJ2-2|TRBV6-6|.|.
CASSYTGDTGELFF
TGTGCCAGCAGTTACACGGGGGACACCGGGGAGCTGTTTTTT
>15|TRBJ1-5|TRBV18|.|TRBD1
CASSPGQGTSQPQHF
TGTGCCAGCTCACCTGGACAGGGGACAAGTCAGCCCCAGCATTTT
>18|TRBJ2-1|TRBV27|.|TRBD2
CASSRNPSGTSVYNEQFF
TGTGCCAGCAGTCGAAACCCCTCCGGGACTAGCGTGTACAATGAGCAGTTCTTC
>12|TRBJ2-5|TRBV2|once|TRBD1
CASEGQGGTQYF
TGTGCCAGCGAGGGACAGGGTGGGACCCAGTACTTC
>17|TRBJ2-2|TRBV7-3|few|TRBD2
CASSPLAGGPVTGELFF
TGTGCCAGCAGCCCTCTAGCGGGAGGGCCGGTCACCGGGGAGCTGTTTTTT
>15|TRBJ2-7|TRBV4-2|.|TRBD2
CASSQTGTSEFEQYF
TGTGCCAGCAGCCAAACCGGGACTAGCGAGTTCGAGCAGTACTTC
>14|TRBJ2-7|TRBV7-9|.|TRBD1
CASSLVGQPLEQYF
TGTGCCAGCAGCTTAGTGGGACAGCCCTTGGAGCAGTACTTC
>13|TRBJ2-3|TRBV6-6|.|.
CASSYGPWDTQYF
TGTGCCAGCAGTTACGGCCCTTGGGATACGCAGTATTTT
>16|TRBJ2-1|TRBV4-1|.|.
CASSLGDGGSYNEQFF
TGCGCCAGCAGCCTGGGGGACGGGGGCTCCTACAATGAGCAGTTCTTC
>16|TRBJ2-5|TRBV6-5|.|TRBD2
CASSYPTSGGLETQYF
TGTGCCAGCAGTTACCCCACTAGCGGGGGGCTAGAGACCCAGTACTTC
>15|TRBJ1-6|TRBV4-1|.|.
CASSQRGDGGSPLHF
TGCGCCAGCAGCCAAAGAGGTGACGGGGGTTCACCCCTCCACTTT
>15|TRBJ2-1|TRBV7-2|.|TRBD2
CASSKRDPSYNEQFF
TGTGCCAGCAGCAAGCGGGACCCCTCCTACAATGAGCAGTTCTTC
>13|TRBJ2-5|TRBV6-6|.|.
CASSYRREETQYF
TGTGCCAGCAGTTACCGCAGGGAAGAGACCCAGTACTTC
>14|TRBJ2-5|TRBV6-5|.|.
CASSYSVGAGTQYF
TGTGCCAGCAGTTACTCAGTGGGAGCGGGGACCCAGTACTTC
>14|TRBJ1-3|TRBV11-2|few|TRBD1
CASSTDRVGNTIYF
TGTGCCAGCAGCACAGACAGGGTTGGAAACACCATATATTTT
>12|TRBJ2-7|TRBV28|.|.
CASTLLGSEQYF
TGTGCCAGCACCCTCCTGGGGAGCGAGCAGTACTTC
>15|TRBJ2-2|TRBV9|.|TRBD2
CASSAGTRSTGELFF
TGTGCCAGCAGCGCTGGGACTAGAAGTACCGGGGAGCTGTTTTTT
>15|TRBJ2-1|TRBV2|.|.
CASMSERGPMNEQFF
TGTGCCAGCATGAGCGAGCGAGGGCCTATGAATGAGCAGTTCTTC
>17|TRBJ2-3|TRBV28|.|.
CASSPFVTASVTDTQYF
TGTGCCAGCAGCCCCTTCGTAACAGCTTCTGTCACAGATACGCAGTATTTT
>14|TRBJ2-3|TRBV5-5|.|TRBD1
CASSWGQGTDTQYF
TGTGCCAGCAGCTGGGGACAGGGAACAGATACGCAGTATTTT
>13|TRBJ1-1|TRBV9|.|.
CASSAISRPEAFF
TGTGCCAGCAGCGCCATATCGCGTCCAGAAGCTTTCTTT
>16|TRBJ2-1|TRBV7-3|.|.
CASSTTPLGLGSEQFF
TGTGCCAGCAGCACTACCCCCCTCGGTCTCGGGTCCGAGCAGTTCTTC
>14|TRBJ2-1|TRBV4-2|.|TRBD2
CASSQDRTRVGQFF
TGTGCCAGCAGCCAAGACCGGACTAGGGTGGGGCAGTTCTTC
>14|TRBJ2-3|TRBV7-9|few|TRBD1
CASTGDRSADTQYF
TGTGCCAGCACCGGGGACAGGAGCGCAGATACGCAGTATTTT
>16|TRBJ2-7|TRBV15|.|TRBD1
CATGPTGTGGAREQYF
TGTGCCACCGGCCCCACGGGGACAGGGGGAGCTAGGGAGCAGTACTTC
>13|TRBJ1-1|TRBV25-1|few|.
CASSRGWKTEAFF
TGTGCCAGCAGTCGCGGGTGGAAGACTGAAGCTTTCTTT
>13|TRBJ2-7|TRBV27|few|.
CASRRDRTYEQYF
TGTGCCAGCAGGCGGGACAGAACCTACGAGCAGTACTTC
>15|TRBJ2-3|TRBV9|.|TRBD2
CASSVVAGDTDTQYF
TGTGCCAGCAGCGTAGTGGCGGGGGACACAGATACGCAGTATTTT
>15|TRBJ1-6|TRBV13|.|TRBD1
CASSLGAGGDSPLHF
TGTGCCAGCAGCCTAGGGGCAGGGGGCGATTCACCCCTCCACTTT
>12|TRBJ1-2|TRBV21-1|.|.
CASGGDFYGYTF
TGTGCCAGCGGAGGAGATTTCTATGGCTACACCTTC
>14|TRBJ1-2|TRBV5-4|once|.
CASSSGRPPYGYTF
TGTGCCAGCAGCTCGGGTCGTCCCCCATATGGCTACACCTTC
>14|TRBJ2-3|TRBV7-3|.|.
CASSLNRVADTQYF
TGTGCCAGCAGCTTAAATCGGGTGGCAGATACGCAGTATTTT
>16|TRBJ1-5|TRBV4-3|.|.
CASSQDVQGGNQPQHF
TGCGCCAGCAGCCAAGATGTGCAAGGGGGTAATCAGCCCCAGCATTTT
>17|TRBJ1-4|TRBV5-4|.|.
CASSPGSSGGPNEKLFF
TGTGCCAGCAGCCCCGGGTCCAGCGGCGGCCCTAATGAAAAACTGTTTTTT